This T cell receptor (beta chain) was identified in a study of blood T cell repertoires in COVID-19. On the study more broadly: From T cells, B-cell-depleted T cells, or PBMCs came the material, which was cDNA or gDNA.

Methods used by the authors: Using reference gene primer amplification, nucleated cell counts were estimated. Libraries were prepared by immunoSEQ multiplex PCR; TCRdb keeps only in-frame clonotypes and omits some of them. That table is the source of V, J and clone size, and D and trimming were worked out from the DNA. The data show about 330,000 clones, 70% to 90% seen once. The CDR3 loop spans 18 amino acids. Trimming shortened V by 2 bases and J by 0 bases, and 17 bases separated the two germline ends. The germline CDR1 and CDR2 sequences are LNHDA and SQIVND (reference sequence). This chain joins TRBV19 and TRBJ1-5; D is unresolved. The sequence came from a man younger than 35 who had recovered from COVID-19. Sequences were obtained from peripheral blood. CDR3 DNA sequence: TGTGCCAGTAGTATAAACGGAGGGAGGGTTTATAGCAATCAGCCCCAGCATTTT. Amino acids: CASSINGGRVYSNQPQHF.